This entry describes one T cell receptor beta chain. Trimming took 3 bases from V and 8 from J, leaving 12 bases between them. CDR1 is SGHNT, CDR2 YYREEE, per germline (reference sequence). CDR3 length: 14 amino acids. Original processing methods: Amplification with reference gene primers provided the estimates of nucleated cell counts. Method: immunoSEQ multiplex PCR; TCRdb's copy keeps in-frame clones and lacks some. The DNA gave D and trimming, while V, J and clone size come from that table. There are roughly 55,000 clones in the sample; more than 75% occur only once, and 6% to 7% lies in the top ten. The data stem from a study of blood T cell repertoires in COVID-19.

The receptor's source is a man aged 45-65 years with active COVID-19. The rearrangement uses TRBV5-4 and TRBJ1-6; perhaps TRBD1 as D (5 bases). Sequencing input: peripheral blood. The CDR3 sequence is CASSSDRSDSPLHF. The CDR3 DNA reads TGTGCCAGCAGCTCCGACAGATCCGATTCACCCCTCCACTTT.